Each of the 3 T cell receptor beta chains below was sequenced from the same sample in a study of CXCR3-negative and CXCR3-positive naive CD8 T cells. Carrying UMI labels, the TRB cDNA libraries were prepared through 5' RACE. TCRdb re-called the 5' RACE reads, yielding one record per CDR3 amino acid sequence without DNA. The sample shows 150,000 to 170,000 distinct CDR3 sequences, and 0.45% to 0.6% sits with its ten largest clones. Study conclusions and caveats: Higher TRB CDR3 hydrophobicity marked CXCR3-positive naive cells relative to CXCR3-negative naive cells.

Their specific antigens are unknown. Sequencing used naive CXCR3+ CD8+ T cells from blood. Subset described: CD45RO-CCR7+CD27+CD95- naive CD8+ T cells expressing CXCR3 (TNR3+). The receptor set was obtained from a human donor in good health. Some clones in this sample may be carry-over from other donors' samples.

This chain links TRBV12-3 or TRBV12-4 with TRBJ2-7. This CDR3 contains 12 residues. CDR3 region: CASSTDTYEQYF.

The chain joins TRBV6-1 to TRBJ2-1. Germline values: CDR1 MNHNS, CDR2 SASEGT. This CDR3 has 14 residues. The CDR3 protein is CASSPGTSYNEQFF.

The chain uses TRBV21-1 and TRBJ2-1. TRBV21-1 represents a pseudogene. This CDR3 region has 15 residues. CDR3 residues: CASRLAAITYNEQFF.